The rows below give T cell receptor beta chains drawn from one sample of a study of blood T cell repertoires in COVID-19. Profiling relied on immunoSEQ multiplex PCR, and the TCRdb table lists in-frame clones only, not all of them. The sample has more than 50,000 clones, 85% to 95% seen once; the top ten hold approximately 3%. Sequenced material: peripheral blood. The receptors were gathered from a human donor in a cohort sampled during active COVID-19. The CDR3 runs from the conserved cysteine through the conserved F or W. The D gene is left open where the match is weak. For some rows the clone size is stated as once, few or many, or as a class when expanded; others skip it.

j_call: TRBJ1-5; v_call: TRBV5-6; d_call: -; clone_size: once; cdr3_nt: TGTGCCAGCAGCTTGGGGGCCGCAGGGCAGCCCCAGCATTTT; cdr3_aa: CASSLGAAGQPQHF
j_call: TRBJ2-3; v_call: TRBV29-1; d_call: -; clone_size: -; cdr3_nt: TGCAGCGCAGCTAGGTGGGATACGCAGTATTTT; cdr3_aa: CSAARWDTQYF
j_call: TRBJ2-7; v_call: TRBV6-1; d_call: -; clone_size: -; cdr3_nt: TGTGCCAGCAGTGAAGCGGCCCCCTACGAGCAGTACTTC; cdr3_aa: CASSEAAPYEQYF
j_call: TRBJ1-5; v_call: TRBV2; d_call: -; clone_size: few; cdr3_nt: TGTGCCAGCAGCGATACAGGGAGCAATCAGCCCCAGCATTTT; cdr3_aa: CASSDTGSNQPQHF
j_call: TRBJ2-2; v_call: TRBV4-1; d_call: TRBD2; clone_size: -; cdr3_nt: TGCGCCAGCAGCCAAGGGTACGGGAGGGGTAAAACCGGGGAGCTGTTTTTT; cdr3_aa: CASSQGYGRGKTGELFF
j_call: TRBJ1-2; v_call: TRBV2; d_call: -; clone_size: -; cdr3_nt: TGTGCCAGCAGGGGTGGAGTAGGCGGCTACACCTTC; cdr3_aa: CASRGGVGGYTF
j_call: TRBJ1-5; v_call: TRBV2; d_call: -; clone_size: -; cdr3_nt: TGTGCCAGTTCTGACTATCTCAATCAGCCCCAGCATTTT; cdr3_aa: CASSDYLNQPQHF
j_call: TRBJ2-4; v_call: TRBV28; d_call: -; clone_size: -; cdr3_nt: TGTGCCAGCACCCTAGGGGGTTATGAAAACATTCAGTACTTC; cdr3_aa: CASTLGGYENIQYF
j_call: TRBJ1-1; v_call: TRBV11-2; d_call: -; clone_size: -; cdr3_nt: TGTGCCAGCAGCTTAGATCCGGTCAGGGAAGACACTGAAGCTTTCTTT; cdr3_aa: CASSLDPVREDTEAFF
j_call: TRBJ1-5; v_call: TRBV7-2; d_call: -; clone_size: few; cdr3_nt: TGTGCCAGCAGCTTATACCTAAATCAGCCCCAGCATTTT; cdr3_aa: CASSLYLNQPQHF
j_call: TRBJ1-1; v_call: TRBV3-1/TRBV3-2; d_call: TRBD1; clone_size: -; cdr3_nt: TGTGCCAGCAGCCCACGTACAGGGGACACTGAAGCTTTCTTT; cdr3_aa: CASSPRTGDTEAFF
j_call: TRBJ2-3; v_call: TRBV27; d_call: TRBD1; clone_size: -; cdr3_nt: TGTGCCAGCAGTGTCGGGACAGCAGATACGCAGTATTTT; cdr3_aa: CASSVGTADTQYF
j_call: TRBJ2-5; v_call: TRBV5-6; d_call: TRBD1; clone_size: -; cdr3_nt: TGTGCCAGCAGCTTCAAACAGGGGGCCCAAGAGACCCAGTACTTC; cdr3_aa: CASSFKQGAQETQYF
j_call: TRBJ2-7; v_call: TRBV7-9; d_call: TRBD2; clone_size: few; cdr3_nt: TGTGCCAGCAGTCTTTTAGCGGGAGGGATCCCCGAGCAGTACTTC; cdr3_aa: CASSLLAGGIPEQYF
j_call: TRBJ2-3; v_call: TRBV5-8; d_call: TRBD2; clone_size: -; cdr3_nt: TGTGCCAGCAGCTTGTATAGCGGGGGCGACACAGATACGCAGTATTTT; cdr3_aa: CASSLYSGGDTDTQYF
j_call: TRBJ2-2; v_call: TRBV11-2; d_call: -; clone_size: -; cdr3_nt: TGTGCCAGCAGCTTCCTACAGGGTGGCACCGGGGAGCTGTTTTTT; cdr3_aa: CASSFLQGGTGELFF
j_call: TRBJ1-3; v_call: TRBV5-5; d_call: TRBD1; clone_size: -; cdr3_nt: TGTGCCAGCAGCTTCCGGGACAGGGGGGACACCATATATTTT; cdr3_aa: CASSFRDRGDTIYF
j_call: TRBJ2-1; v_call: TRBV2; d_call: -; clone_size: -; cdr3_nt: TGTGCCAGCAGTGAAGGGTGGGAGCAGCTCAACAATGAGCAGTTCTTC; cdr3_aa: CASSEGWEQLNNEQFF
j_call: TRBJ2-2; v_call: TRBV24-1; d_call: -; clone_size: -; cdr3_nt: TGTGCCACCAGTGTAATTACCGGGGAGCTGTTTTTT; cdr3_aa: CATSVITGELFF
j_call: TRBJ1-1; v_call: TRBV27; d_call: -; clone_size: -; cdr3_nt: TGTGCCAGCAGTACCGCCGGGACAAGCGATTTCTTT; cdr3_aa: CASSTAGTSDFF
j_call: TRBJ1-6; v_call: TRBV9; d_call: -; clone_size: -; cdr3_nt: TGTGCCAGCAGCGCGAGCTCCTATAATTCACCCCTCCACTTT; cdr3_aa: CASSASSYNSPLHF
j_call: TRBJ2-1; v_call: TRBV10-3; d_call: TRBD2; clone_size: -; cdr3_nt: TGTGCCATCAGTGGCCCTCGGACTAGCGGGACCAGCTCCTACAATGAGCAGTTCTTC; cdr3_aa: CAISGPRTSGTSSYNEQFF
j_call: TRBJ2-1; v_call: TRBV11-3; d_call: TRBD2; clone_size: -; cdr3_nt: TGTGCCAGCAGCCCCAGCGGGAGTAATGAGCAGTTCTTC; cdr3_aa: CASSPSGSNEQFF